The clone carrying this TCR beta chain was observed a handful of times. Its antigen is as yet unknown. The treatment is: oral pan-JAK inhibitor, 5-10 mg twice daily. The CDR3 is 15 amino acids. Deletions cut 3 bases from V and 4 bases from J, with 15 bases between. Germline assignment: CDR1 KGHSH and CDR2 LQKENI. The source of the sample is a study of CD8+ T cells in alopecia areata. Broader study findings: Uncertain still, given a single nonresponder, is whether baseline CD8+ expansion links to response. Lesional scalp displayed greater clonality than normal scalp, most notably in alopecia totalis/universalis.

Following RNA extraction, reverse transcription yielded cDNA that acted as the sequencing template. Produced via immunoSEQ multiplex PCR; TCRdb's table is partial and in-frame only. The table has around 100,000 clones, about three fifths seen once. The V gene is TRBV18, the J gene TRBJ1-1; possible D gene TRBD1, 5 bases. The specimen comprised CD8+ T cells sorted from blood, sampled at week 24, from a patient treated with tofacitinib. This clonotype was sampled from a human donor with alopecia areata. CDR3 DNA: TGTGCCAGCTCACCGGTGGTCAGGGAGGGCACTGAAGCTTTCTTT. Its translation is CASSPVVREGTEAFF.